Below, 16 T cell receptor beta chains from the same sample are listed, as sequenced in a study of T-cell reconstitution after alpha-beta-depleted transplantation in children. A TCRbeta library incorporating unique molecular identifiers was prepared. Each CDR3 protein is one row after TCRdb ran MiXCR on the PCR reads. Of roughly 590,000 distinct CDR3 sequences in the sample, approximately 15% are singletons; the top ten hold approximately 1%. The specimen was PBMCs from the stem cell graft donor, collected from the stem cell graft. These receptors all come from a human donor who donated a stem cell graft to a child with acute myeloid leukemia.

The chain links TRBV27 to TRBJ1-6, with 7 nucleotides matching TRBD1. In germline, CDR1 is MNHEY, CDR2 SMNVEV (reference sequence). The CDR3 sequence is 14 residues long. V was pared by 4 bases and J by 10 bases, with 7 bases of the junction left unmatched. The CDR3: CASSYATGTSPLHF. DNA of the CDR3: TGTGCCAGCAGTTACGCGACAGGGACGTCACCCCTCCACTTT.

DNA of the CDR3: TGTGCCAGCAGCCTCATTACTACAACTAGCACAGATACGCAGTATTTT. As protein: CASSLITTTSTDTQYF. This chain joins TRBV7-9 and TRBJ2-3; D is ambiguous. The CDR3 is 16 residues long. Trimming pared 5 bases from V and 0 bases from J, leaving 15 bases between. Per germline, CDR1 SEHNR and CDR2 FQNEAQ (reference sequence).

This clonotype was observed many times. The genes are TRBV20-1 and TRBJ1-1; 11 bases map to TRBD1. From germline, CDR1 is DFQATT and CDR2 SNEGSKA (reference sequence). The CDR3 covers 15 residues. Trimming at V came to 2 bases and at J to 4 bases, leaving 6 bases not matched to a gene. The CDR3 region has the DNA TGCAGTGCTAGAACGGACAGGGGGCTAAGCACTGAAGCTTTCTTT. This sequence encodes CSARTDRGLSTEAFF.

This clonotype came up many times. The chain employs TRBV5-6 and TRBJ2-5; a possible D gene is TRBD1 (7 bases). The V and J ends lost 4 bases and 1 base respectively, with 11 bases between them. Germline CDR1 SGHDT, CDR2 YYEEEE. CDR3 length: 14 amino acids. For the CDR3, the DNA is TGTGCCAGCAGCGCGGGACAGCTCCAAGAGACCCAGTACTTC. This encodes CASSAGQLQETQYF.

CDR3 bases: TGCGCCAGCAGCCAAGAACAGCCTAGTAATAGCAATGAGCAGTTCTTC. Encoded protein: CASSQEQPSNSNEQFF. This chain joins TRBV4-1 and TRBJ2-1; D gene ambiguous. This CDR3 comprises 16 residues. Looked up from germline, CDR1 is MGHRA and CDR2 is YSYEKL. V gave up 0 bases and J gave up 6 bases, with 15 bases separating them.

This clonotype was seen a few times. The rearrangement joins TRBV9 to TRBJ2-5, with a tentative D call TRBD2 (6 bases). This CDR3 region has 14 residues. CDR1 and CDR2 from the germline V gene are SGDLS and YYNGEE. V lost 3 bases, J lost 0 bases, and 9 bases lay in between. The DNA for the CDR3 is TGTGCCAGCAGCGGGGGAGGAGACCAAGAGACCCAGTACTTC. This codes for CASSGGGDQETQYF.

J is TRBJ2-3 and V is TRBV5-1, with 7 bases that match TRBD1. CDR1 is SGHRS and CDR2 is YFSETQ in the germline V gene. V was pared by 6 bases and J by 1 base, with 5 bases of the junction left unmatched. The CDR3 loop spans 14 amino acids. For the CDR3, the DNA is TGCGCCAGCACCACCGGACAGGGCACAGATACGCAGTATTTT. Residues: CASTTGQGTDTQYF.

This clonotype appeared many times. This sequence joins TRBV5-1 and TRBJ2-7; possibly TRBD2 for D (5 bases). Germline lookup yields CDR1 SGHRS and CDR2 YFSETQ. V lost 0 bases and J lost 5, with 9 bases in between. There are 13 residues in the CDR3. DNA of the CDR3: TGCGCCAGCAGCTTGGCCGCGGGTAACGAGCAGTACTTC. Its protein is CASSLAAGNEQYF.

This chain's CDR3 is CASRPDEKETQYF. DNA for the CDR3: TGTGCCAGCAGACCGGACGAAAAAGAGACCCAGTACTTC. This sequence joins TRBV16 and TRBJ2-5; D is uncertain. V dropped 6 bases and J dropped 3 bases, with 11 bases sitting between them. Germline-derived CDR1 and CDR2 are KGHSY and FQNENV. The CDR3 length is 13 residues.

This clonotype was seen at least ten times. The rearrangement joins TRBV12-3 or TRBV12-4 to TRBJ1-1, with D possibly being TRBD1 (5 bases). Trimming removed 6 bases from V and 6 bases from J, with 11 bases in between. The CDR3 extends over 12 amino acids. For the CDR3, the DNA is TGTGCCAGCAGAATTACAGGATCTGAAGCTTTCTTT. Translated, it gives CASRITGSEAFF.

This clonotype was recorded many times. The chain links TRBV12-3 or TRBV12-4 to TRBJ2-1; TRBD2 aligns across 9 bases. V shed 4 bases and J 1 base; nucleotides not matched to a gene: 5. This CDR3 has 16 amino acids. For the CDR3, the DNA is TGTGCCAGCAGTTACCCTGGACTAGCGTCCTACAATGAGCAGTTCTTC. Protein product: CASSYPGLASYNEQFF.

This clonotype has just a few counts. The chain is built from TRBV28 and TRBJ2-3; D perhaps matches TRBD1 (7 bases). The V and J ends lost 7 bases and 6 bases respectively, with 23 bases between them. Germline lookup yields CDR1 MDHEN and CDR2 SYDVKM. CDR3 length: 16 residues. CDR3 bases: TGTGCCAGCACCTACAGCGGGTCCTTCAGGGGGGATACGCAGTATTTT. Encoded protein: CASTYSGSFRGDTQYF.

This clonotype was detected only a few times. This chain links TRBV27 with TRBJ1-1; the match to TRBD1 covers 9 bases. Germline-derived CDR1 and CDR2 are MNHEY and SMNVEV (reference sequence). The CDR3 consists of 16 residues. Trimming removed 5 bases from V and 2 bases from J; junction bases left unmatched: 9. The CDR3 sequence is CASSADRGVGNTEAFF. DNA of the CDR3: TGTGCCAGCAGTGCCGACAGGGGGGTCGGTAACACTGAAGCTTTCTTT.

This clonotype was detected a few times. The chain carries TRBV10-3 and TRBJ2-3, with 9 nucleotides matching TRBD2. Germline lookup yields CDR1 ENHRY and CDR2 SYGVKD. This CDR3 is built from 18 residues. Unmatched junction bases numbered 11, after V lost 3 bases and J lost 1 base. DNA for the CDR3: TGTGCCATCAGTGAATCTGCCGGGACTAGCAGTCGCACAGATACGCAGTATTTT. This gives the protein CAISESAGTSSRTDTQYF.

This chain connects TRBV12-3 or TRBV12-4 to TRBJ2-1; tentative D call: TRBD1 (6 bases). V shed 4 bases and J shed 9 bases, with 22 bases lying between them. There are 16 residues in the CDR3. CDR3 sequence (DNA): TGTGCCAGCAGTTCAAAGACAGGCCTTGGGTCGAGTGAGCAGTTCTTC. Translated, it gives CASSSKTGLGSSEQFF.

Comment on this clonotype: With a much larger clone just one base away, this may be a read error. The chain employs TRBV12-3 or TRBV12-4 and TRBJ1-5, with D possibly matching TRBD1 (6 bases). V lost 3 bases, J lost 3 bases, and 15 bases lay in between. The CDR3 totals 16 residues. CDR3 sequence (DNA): TGTGCCAGCAGTTTCGGGGGCGCCAGTCTCAATCAGCCCCAGCATTTT. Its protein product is CASSFGGASLNQPQHF.